This TCR beta chain is drawn from a study of CD8 T cells in ankylosing spondylitis. Looked up from germline, CDR1 is DFQATT and CDR2 is SNEGSKA (reference sequence). The CDR3 is 14 residues long. Trimming left V 5 bases short and J 0 bases short, with 11 bases between. Preparation of TCR beta libraries was done by quantitative 5'-RACE with molecular barcodes. TCRdb ran MiXCR on the 5' RACE reads and lists one entry per CDR3 protein. This table holds approximately 540,000 distinct CDR3 sequences, about 13% found once. Concerning this clonotype itself: The target antigen is unknown.

Study results and caveats: A TCR beta motif of roughly eight highly homologous variants appeared characteristic of ankylosing spondylitis blood. In peripheral blood, disease-linked CD8+ clones occurred at relatively low frequencies. Past research had described some motif variants in reactive arthritis synovial fluid and blood. According to the report, clones linked to the disease were significantly enriched in matched synovial fluid samples taken from ankylosing spondylitis patients.

The sequenced material came from blood, either unsorted or a sorted T cell fraction (not recorded which). This receptor was taken from a male donor with ankylosing spondylitis. The chain couples TRBV20-1 to TRBJ2-1; D may be TRBD2 (6 bases). CDR3 amino acids: CSAVADSSYNEQFF. CDR3 DNA: TGCAGTGCTGTAGCGGATAGCTCCTACAATGAGCAGTTCTTC.